This T cell receptor beta chain was recorded in a study of T cell responses to AZD1222 COVID-19 vaccine. Study-wide results and caveats: Among AZD1222 vaccinees, only six or seven were seropositive at baseline.

Trimming stripped 6 bases from V and 12 bases from J, with 18 bases between. The CDR3 runs 14 residues. The V gene's germline CDR1 is MNHEY and CDR2 SVGAGI. Notes on this clone: The antigen remains undetermined.

The study pooled second doses at about 4 or about 12 weeks. Data came from immunoSEQ multiplex PCR; TCRdb stores just in-frame clones and leaves some out. The sample records some 66,000 clones, approximately 90% being singletons. The genes are TRBV6-5 and TRBJ2-6; perhaps TRBD1 as D (5 bases). This clonotype was sampled from an adult who received the AZD1222 COVID-19 vaccine. The sequences come from peripheral blood, collected 28 days after the second AZD1222 dose. The DNA for the CDR3 is TGTGCCAGCAGCCCCAGGGCCCAAGTAGGCGTCCTGACTTTC. As protein: CASSPRAQVGVLTF.